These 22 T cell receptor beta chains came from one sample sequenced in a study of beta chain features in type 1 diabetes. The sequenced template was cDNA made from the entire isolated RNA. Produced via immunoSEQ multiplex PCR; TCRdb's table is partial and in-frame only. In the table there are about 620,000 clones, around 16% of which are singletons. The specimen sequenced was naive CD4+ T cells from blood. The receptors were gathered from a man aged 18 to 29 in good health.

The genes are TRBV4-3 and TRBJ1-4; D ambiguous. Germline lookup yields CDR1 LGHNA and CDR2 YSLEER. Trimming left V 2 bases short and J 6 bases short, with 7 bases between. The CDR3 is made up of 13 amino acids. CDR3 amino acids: CASSQRRDEKLFF. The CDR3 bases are TGCGCCAGCAGCCAACGGAGGGATGAAAAACTGTTTTTT.

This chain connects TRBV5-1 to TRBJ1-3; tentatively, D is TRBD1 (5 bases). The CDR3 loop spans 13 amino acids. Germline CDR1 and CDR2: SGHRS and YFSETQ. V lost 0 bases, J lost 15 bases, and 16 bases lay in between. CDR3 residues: CASSLDKGLPGYF. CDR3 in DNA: TGCGCCAGCAGCTTGGACAAGGGACTGCCCGGATATTTT.

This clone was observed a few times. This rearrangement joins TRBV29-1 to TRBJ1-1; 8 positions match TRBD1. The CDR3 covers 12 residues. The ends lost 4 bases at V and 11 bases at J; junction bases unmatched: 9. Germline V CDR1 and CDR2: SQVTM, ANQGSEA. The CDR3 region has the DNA TGCAGCGTTGGGCAGGGGGCGCGTTTGGCTTTCTTT. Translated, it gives CSVGQGARLAFF.

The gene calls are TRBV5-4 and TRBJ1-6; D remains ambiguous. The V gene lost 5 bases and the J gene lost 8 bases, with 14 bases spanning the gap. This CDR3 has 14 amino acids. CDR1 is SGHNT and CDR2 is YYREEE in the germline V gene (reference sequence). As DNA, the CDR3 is TGTGCCAGCAGTCCGGTCCGAGGGCATTCACCCCTCCACTTT. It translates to CASSPVRGHSPLHF.

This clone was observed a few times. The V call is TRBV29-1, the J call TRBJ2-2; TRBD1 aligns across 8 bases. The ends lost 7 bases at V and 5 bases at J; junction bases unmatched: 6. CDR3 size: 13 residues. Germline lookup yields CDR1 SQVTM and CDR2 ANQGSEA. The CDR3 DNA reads TGCAGCGGCGGACAGGGTTGGACCGGGGAGCTGTTTTTT. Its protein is CSGGQGWTGELFF.

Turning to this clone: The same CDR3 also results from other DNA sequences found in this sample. CDR3 bases: TGTGCCAGCAGTGCAGCAAACGAGCAGTACTTC. Residues: CASSAANEQYF. The J gene is TRBJ2-7, the V gene TRBV2; D gene uncertain. The germline V gene has CDR1 SNHLY and CDR2 FYNNEI. Trimming left V 4 bases short and J 5 bases short, with 6 bases between. This CDR3 is built from 11 residues.

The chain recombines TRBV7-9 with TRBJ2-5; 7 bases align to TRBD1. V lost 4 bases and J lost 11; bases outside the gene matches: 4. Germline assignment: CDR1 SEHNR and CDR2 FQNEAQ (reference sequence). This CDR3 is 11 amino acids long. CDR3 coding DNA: TGTGCCAGCAGCTCCGGACAGGTTCAGTACTTC. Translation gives CASSSGQVQYF.

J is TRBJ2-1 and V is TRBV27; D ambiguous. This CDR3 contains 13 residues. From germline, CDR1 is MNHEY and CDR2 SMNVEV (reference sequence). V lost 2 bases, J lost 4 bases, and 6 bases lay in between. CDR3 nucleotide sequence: TGTGCCAGCAGTTTAGTACAGTACAATGAGCAGTTCTTC. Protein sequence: CASSLVQYNEQFF.

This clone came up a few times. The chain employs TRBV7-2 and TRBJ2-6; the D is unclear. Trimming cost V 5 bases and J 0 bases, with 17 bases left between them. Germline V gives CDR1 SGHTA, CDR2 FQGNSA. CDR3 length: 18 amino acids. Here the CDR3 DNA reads TGTGCCAGCAGCCTAACCCCCGACAACCTCTCTGGGGCCAACGTCCTGACTTTC. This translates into CASSLTPDNLSGANVLTF.

In DNA form, the CDR3 reads TGTGCCAGCAGTGAAGTCTGGACAGGGGCCTACGAGCAGTACTTC. Amino acids: CASSEVWTGAYEQYF. The V gene is TRBV6-1, the J gene TRBJ2-7, with 9 bases identical to TRBD1. The CDR3 has 15 residues. Unmatched junction bases numbered 3, after V lost 1 base and J lost 2 bases. CDR1 and CDR2 from the germline V gene are MNHNS and SASEGT.

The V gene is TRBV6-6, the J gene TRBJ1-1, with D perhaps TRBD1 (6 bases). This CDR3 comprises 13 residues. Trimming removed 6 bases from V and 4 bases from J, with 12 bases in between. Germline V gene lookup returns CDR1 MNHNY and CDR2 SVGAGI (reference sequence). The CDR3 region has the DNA TGTGCCAGCAGCCGAACCAGGGGCACTGAAGCTTTCTTT. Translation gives CASSRTRGTEAFF.

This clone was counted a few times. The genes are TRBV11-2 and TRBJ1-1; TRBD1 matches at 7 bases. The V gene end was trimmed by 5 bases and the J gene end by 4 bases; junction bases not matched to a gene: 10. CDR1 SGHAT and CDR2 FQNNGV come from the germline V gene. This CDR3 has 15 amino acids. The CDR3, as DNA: TGTGCCAGCAGCCGTCGGTTGGGACAGCTCACTGAAGCTTTCTTT. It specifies CASSRRLGQLTEAFF.

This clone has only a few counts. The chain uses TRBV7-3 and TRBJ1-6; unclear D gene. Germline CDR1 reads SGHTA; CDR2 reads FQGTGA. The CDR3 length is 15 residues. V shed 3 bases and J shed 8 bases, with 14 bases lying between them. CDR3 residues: CASSLFGQTDSPLHF. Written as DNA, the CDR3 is TGTGCCAGCAGCTTGTTTGGGCAGACGGATTCACCCCTCCACTTT. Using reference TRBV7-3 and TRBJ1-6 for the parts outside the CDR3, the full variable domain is GAGVSQTPSNKVTEKGKYVELRCDPISGHTALYWYRQSLGQGPEFLIYFQGTGAADDSGLPNDRFFAVRPEGSVSTLKIQRTERGDSAVYLCASSLFGQTDSPLHFGNGTRLTVT.

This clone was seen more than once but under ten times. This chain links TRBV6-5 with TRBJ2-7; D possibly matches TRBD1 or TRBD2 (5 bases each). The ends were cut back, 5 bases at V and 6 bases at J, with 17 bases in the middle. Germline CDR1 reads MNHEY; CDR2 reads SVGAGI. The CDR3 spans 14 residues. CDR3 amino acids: CASSRTRMSGEQYF. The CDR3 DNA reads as TGTGCCAGCAGTCGGACACGGATGAGCGGCGAGCAGTACTTC.

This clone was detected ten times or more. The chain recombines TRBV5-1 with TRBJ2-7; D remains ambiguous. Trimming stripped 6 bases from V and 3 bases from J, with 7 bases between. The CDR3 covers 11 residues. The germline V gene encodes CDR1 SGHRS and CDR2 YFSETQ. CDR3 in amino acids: CASNEGYEQYF. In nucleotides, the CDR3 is TGCGCCAGCAACGAAGGCTACGAGCAGTACTTC.

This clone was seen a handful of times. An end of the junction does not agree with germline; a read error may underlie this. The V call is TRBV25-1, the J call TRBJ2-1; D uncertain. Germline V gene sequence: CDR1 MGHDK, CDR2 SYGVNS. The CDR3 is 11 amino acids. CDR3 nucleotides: TGTGCCAGCAGTGGCTACAGTGAGCAGTTCTTC. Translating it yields CASSGYSEQFF.

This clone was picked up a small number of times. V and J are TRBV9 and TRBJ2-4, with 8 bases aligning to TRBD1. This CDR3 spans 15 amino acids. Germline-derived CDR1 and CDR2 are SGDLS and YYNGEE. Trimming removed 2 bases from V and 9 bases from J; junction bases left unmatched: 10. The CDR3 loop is CASSVAGQASGIQYF. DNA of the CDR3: TGTGCCAGCAGCGTTGCGGGACAGGCAAGCGGCATTCAGTACTTC. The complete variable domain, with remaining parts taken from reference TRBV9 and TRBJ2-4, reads DSGVTQTPKHLITATGQRVTLRCSPRSGDLSVYWYQQSLDQGLQFLIQYYNGEERAKGNILERFSAQQFPDLHSELNLSSLELGDSALYFCASSVAGQASGIQYFGAGTRLSVL.

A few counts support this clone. The DNA of the CDR3 is TGTGCCAGCTCCGGCGCTTTCAACACTGAAGCTTTCTTT. Encoded protein: CASSGAFNTEAFF. This rearrangement joins TRBV18 to TRBJ1-1; D unclear. Per the germline V gene, CDR1 is KGHSH and CDR2 is LQKENI. The CDR3 runs to 13 residues. The ends were cut back, 6 bases at V and 2 bases at J, with 10 bases in the middle. Drawing the rest from reference TRBV18 and TRBJ1-1, the complete variable domain is NAGVMQNPRHLVRRRGQEARLRCSPMKGHSHVYWYRQLPEEGLKFMVYLQKENIIDESGMPKERFSAEFPKEGPSILRIQQVVRGDSAAYFCASSGAFNTEAFFGQGTRLTVV.

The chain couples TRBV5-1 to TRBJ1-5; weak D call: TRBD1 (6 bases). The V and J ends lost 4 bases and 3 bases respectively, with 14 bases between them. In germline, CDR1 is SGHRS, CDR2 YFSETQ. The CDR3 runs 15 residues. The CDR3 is CASSPTGGFNQPQHF. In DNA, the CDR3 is TGCGCCAGCAGCCCGACCGGGGGCTTCAATCAGCCCCAGCATTTT.

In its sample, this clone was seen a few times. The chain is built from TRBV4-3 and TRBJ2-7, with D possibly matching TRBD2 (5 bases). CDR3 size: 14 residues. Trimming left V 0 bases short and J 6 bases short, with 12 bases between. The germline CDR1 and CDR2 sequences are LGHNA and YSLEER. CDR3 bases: TGCGCCAGCAGCCAAGATGTTAGGACTTTCGAGCAGTACTTC. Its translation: CASSQDVRTFEQYF.

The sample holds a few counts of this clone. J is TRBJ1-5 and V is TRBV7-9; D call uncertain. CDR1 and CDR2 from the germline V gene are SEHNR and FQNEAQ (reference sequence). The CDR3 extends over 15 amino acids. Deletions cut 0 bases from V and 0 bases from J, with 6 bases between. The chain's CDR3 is CASSLAEGSNQPQHF. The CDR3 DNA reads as TGTGCCAGCAGCTTAGCGGAGGGTAGCAATCAGCCCCAGCATTTT.

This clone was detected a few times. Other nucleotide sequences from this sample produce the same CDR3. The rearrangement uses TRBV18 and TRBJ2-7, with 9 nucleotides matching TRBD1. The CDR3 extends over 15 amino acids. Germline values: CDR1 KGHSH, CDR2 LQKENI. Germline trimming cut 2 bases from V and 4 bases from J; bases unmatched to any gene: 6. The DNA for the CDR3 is TGTGCCAGCTCACCAGGGACAGGGAGCTCTTACGAGCAGTACTTC. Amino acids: CASSPGTGSSYEQYF.